These 25 T cell receptor beta chains were sequenced from one sample in a study of human T cells and chemical hapten exposure. Indicated time point: patch test 1, 2 weeks after DPC sensitization. Documented treatment: therapeutic diphenylcyclopropenone sensitization with weekly scalp DPC. The authors' total RNA extraction used unfractionated whole blood. One entry per CDR3 protein results from TCRdb running MiXCR on the RACE reads. The sample yields tens of thousands of distinct CDR3 sequences, around 10% seen once. Source: whole blood, taken in connection with sensitization to the hapten diphenylcyclopropenone (DPC). These receptor sequences come from a woman in her 40s with alopecia areata. Some clones in this sample may be carry-over from other donors' samples.

This clonotype occurred many times. J is TRBJ1-1 and V is TRBV7-9, with 8 bases aligning to TRBD1. With V trimmed by 4 bases and J by 2 bases, 6 bases remained unmatched. The CDR3 length is 15 residues. Germline V CDR1 and CDR2: SEHNR, FQNEAQ (reference sequence). For the CDR3, the DNA is TGTGCCAGCAGCTCCTTAGGACAGGGCAACACTGAAGCTTTCTTT. Translation: CASSSLGQGNTEAFF.

This clonotype was counted a few times. The V gene is TRBV7-2, the J gene TRBJ2-5; possibly TRBD2 for D (7 bases). This CDR3 spans 14 amino acids. The germline V and J ends were trimmed by 0 bases and 5 bases, with 10 bases remaining between them. Germline V lookup: CDR1 SGHTA, CDR2 FQGNSA. CDR3 sequence: CASSLAGGHETQYF. In DNA, the CDR3 is TGTGCCAGCAGCTTAGCGGGGGGGCACGAGACCCAGTACTTC.

This clonotype was observed a few times. This chain connects TRBV5-1 to TRBJ2-2; D may be TRBD1 (6 bases). Trimming removed 4 bases from V and 1 base from J, with 8 bases in between. The CDR3 is made up of 14 amino acids. Per the germline V gene, CDR1 is SGHRS and CDR2 is YFSETQ. Written as DNA, the CDR3 is TGCGCCAGCAGCACGGGACAGAACACCGGGGAGCTGTTTTTT. Translation: CASSTGQNTGELFF.

The chain recombines TRBV18 with TRBJ1-5; 7 bases map to TRBD1. With 6 bases clipped from V and 0 bases from J, the junction kept 8 bases outside the gene matches. Germline V lookup: CDR1 KGHSH, CDR2 LQKENI. The CDR3 is 16 residues long. The CDR3 nucleotides are TGTGCCAGCTCGCCGGGACAGAAGACTAGCAATCAGCCCCAGCATTTT. Its translation is CASSPGQKTSNQPQHF.

This clonotype was detected only a few times. The chain couples TRBV7-9 to TRBJ2-2; TRBD2 agrees at 8 bases. After removal of 3 bases from V and 11 bases from J, the junction contained 5 bases not matched to a gene. Germline CDR1 is SEHNR and CDR2 is FQNEAQ (reference sequence). CDR3 size: 13 residues. The CDR3, as DNA: TGTGCCAGCAGCTTCGCTACTAGCGGTGAGCTGTTTTTT. Protein sequence: CASSFATSGELFF.

V usage is TRBV20-1 and J usage is TRBJ2-7; possibly TRBD2 for D (5 bases). The V and J ends lost 5 bases and 0 bases respectively, with 14 bases between them. The CDR3 runs 14 residues. Germline-derived CDR1 and CDR2 are DFQATT and SNEGSKA (reference sequence). The CDR3 bases are TGCAGTGCTCCCCCGGCGGGCAGCTCCTACGAGCAGTACTTC. Encoded protein: CSAPPAGSSYEQYF.

This clonotype has ten or more counts. This chain links TRBV19 with TRBJ1-4; 7 nucleotides match TRBD1. This CDR3 comprises 18 residues. V lost 4 bases to trimming and J lost 0 bases; unmatched junction nucleotides: 11. Germline V lookup: CDR1 LNHDA, CDR2 SQIVND (reference sequence). The CDR3 spells CASSTRPGQISTNEKLFF. CDR3 in DNA: TGTGCCAGTAGTACTCGCCCGGGACAGATATCAACTAATGAAAAACTGTTTTTT.

This chain joins TRBV12-3 or TRBV12-4 and TRBJ1-5; D uncertain. V lost 3 bases, J lost 6 bases, and 9 bases lay in between. The CDR3 covers 13 residues. The CDR3 DNA reads TGTGCCAGCAGTTTCGGGAGAATTCAGCCCCAGCATTTT. Translated: CASSFGRIQPQHF.

This clonotype was detected ten times or more. This chain links TRBV11-2 with TRBJ1-1; the match to TRBD1 covers 7 bases. Germline assignment: CDR1 SGHAT and CDR2 FQNNGV. The length of the CDR3 is 15 residues. J was trimmed by 5 bases and V by 5 bases; bases with no gene match: 11. The CDR3, as DNA: TGTGCCAGCAGCCCCCCCACAGGGGCGGATACTGAAGCTTTCTTT. It yields the protein CASSPPTGADTEAFF.

In its sample, this clonotype was seen a few times. The chain couples TRBV10-3 to TRBJ1-5, with a weak D call TRBD1 (6 bases). This CDR3 has 13 residues. The germline CDR1 and CDR2 sequences are ENHRY and SYGVKD. Trimming left V 0 bases short and J 7 bases short, with 7 bases between. The CDR3 coding sequence is TGTGCCATCAGTGAGTCGGGGGCCCAGCCCCAGCATTTT. Protein sequence: CAISESGAQPQHF.

In its sample, this clonotype ranks as medium-sized. The chain couples TRBV7-9 to TRBJ2-3; no definite D call. Deletions cut 5 bases from V and 0 bases from J, with 3 bases between. The germline V gene has CDR1 SEHNR and CDR2 FQNEAQ (reference sequence). The length of the CDR3 is 12 residues. DNA for the CDR3: TGTGCCAGCAGCCTTAGCACAGATACGCAGTATTTT. It yields the protein CASSLSTDTQYF.

The chain couples TRBV7-3 to TRBJ2-2; D is perhaps TRBD2 (5 bases). The V end was cut by 2 bases, the J end by 8 bases, with 12 bases between. The CDR3 length is 14 residues. Germline lookup yields CDR1 SGHTA and CDR2 FQGTGA. As DNA, the CDR3 is TGTGCCAGCAGCTTAGGCAGCGGTACGGGGGAGCTGTTTTTT. Protein: CASSLGSGTGELFF.

This clonotype was seen at least ten times. V usage is TRBV18 and J usage is TRBJ2-5; 10 nucleotides line up with TRBD2. CDR1 KGHSH and CDR2 LQKENI come from the germline V gene. The ends lost 1 base at V and 5 bases at J; junction bases unmatched: 4. The CDR3 runs 15 residues. CDR3 sequence (DNA): TGTGCCAGCTCACCACGGACTAGCGGAGGGGAGACCCAGTACTTC. It translates to CASSPRTSGGETQYF.

J is TRBJ2-2 and V is TRBV11-2; a weak D match, TRBD1 (6 bases). Trimming pared 4 bases from V and 2 bases from J, leaving 11 bases between. Germline V CDR1 and CDR2: SGHAT, FQNNGV. The CDR3 extends over 15 amino acids. CDR3 residues: CASSSGTINTGELFF. In DNA form, the CDR3 reads TGTGCCAGCAGCTCCGGGACAATTAACACCGGGGAGCTGTTTTTT.

This clonotype was observed many times. V and J are TRBV7-8 and TRBJ1-1; no clear D gene. The germline V gene has CDR1 SGHVS and CDR2 FQNEAQ. This CDR3 is 13 amino acids long. V was shortened by 2 bases and J by 1 base, with 5 bases between the two germline ends. In nucleotides, the CDR3 is TGTGCCAGCAGCTTACAGGCGAACACTGAAGCTTTCTTT. Protein sequence: CASSLQANTEAFF.

The gene calls are TRBV27 and TRBJ2-3, with D possibly being TRBD1 (6 bases). Germline CDR1 MNHEY, CDR2 SMNVEV (reference sequence). V was cut by 7 bases and J by 6 bases, with 14 bases left in between. The CDR3 sequence is 13 residues long. The CDR3 sequence: CASKPATGDTQYF. The DNA of the CDR3 is TGTGCCAGCAAGCCGGCAACAGGGGATACGCAGTATTTT.

This clonotype came up a few times. The V gene is TRBV18, the J gene TRBJ2-7, with a tentative D call TRBD1 (6 bases). V lost 6 bases and J lost 3, with 24 bases in between. The V gene's germline CDR1 is KGHSH and CDR2 LQKENI. The CDR3 is made up of 17 amino acids. The CDR3 loop reads CASSPVTGPGTYYEQYF. Here the CDR3 DNA reads TGTGCCAGCTCCCCCGTTACAGGGCCCGGAACCTACTACGAGCAGTACTTC. Drawing the rest from reference TRBV18 and TRBJ2-7, the complete variable domain is NAGVMQNPRHLVRRRGQEARLRCSPMKGHSHVYWYRQLPEEGLKFMVYLQKENIIDESGMPKERFSAEFPKEGPSILRIQQVVRGDSAAYFCASSPVTGPGTYYEQYFGPGTRLTVT.

The chain combines TRBV7-9 with TRBJ2-5; D is ambiguous. Looked up from germline, CDR1 is SEHNR and CDR2 is FQNEAQ (reference sequence). V was clipped by 3 bases and J by 5 bases, with 10 bases between them. This CDR3 region has 13 residues. This CDR3 reads CASSFARLETQYF. Written as DNA, the CDR3 is TGTGCCAGCAGCTTCGCCCGTTTGGAGACCCAGTACTTC. The full variable domain, its missing parts supplied by reference TRBV7-9 and TRBJ2-5, is DTGVSQNPRHKITKRGQNVTFRCDPISEHNRLYWYRQTLGQGPEFLTYFQNEAQLEKSRLLSDRFSAERPKGSFSTLEIQRTEQGDSAMYLCASSFARLETQYFGPGTRLLVL.

In its sample, this clonotype was seen many times. The J gene is TRBJ1-6, the V gene TRBV7-2; 11 nucleotides align to TRBD1. From germline, CDR1 is SGHTA and CDR2 FQGNSA. V lost 3 bases and J lost 3; bases outside the gene matches: 4. This CDR3 region has 17 residues. CDR3 in amino acids: CASSFTGTGGYNSPLHF. The CDR3, as DNA: TGTGCCAGCAGCTTTACCGGGACAGGGGGCTATAATTCACCCCTCCACTTT.

This clonotype appeared many times. This sequence joins TRBV29-1 and TRBJ1-2; 11 bases align to TRBD1. The CDR3 is 12 residues long. Germline lookup yields CDR1 SQVTM and CDR2 ANQGSEA. The V gene end was trimmed by 6 bases and the J gene end by 5 bases; junction bases not matched to a gene: 2. The CDR3 protein is CSVRDRGYGYTF. In DNA, the CDR3 is TGCAGCGTGAGGGACAGGGGGTATGGCTACACCTTC.

The chain links TRBV10-3 to TRBJ1-1; 9 nucleotides align to TRBD1. The CDR3 extends over 17 amino acids. Germline V CDR1 and CDR2: ENHRY, SYGVKD. V was pared by 3 bases and J by 4 bases, with 12 bases of the junction left unmatched. The CDR3 loop reads CAISENSVSTGGTEAFF. The DNA of the CDR3 is TGTGCCATCAGTGAAAACTCCGTTTCGACAGGGGGCACTGAAGCTTTCTTT.

This clonotype was detected a few times. The chain links TRBV28 to TRBJ2-1, with D perhaps matching TRBD1 (6 bases). The CDR3 covers 12 residues. Germline-derived CDR1 and CDR2 are MDHEN and SYDVKM. Trimming pared 6 bases from V and 10 bases from J, leaving 13 bases between. CDR3 protein: CASRLTGSEQFF. The CDR3 DNA reads as TGTGCCAGCAGACTAACAGGGAGCGAGCAGTTCTTC.

The chain is built from TRBV6-6 and TRBJ1-5, with 7 nucleotides matching TRBD1. Germline CDR1 and CDR2: MNHNY and SVGAGI (reference sequence). CDR3 size: 14 residues. Losses at the gene ends were 9 bases for V and 5 bases for J; bases not matched to a gene: 10. CDR3 amino acids: CASNDRDGDQPQHF. CDR3 DNA: TGTGCCAGTAACGACAGGGATGGTGATCAGCCCCAGCATTTT.

The chain has TRBV5-1 and TRBJ2-3, with D tentatively TRBD2 (7 bases). Germline V gives CDR1 SGHRS, CDR2 YFSETQ. With 2 bases removed from V and 7 bases from J, the gap between germline ends came to 14 bases. The CDR3 runs 14 residues. This CDR3 reads CASSFNREGNTQYF. Here the CDR3 DNA reads TGCGCCAGCAGCTTTAACAGGGAGGGCAATACGCAGTATTTT.

This rearrangement joins TRBV20-1 to TRBJ1-4; D gene uncertain. CDR1 and CDR2 from the germline V gene are DFQATT and SNEGSKA (reference sequence). Deletions cut 6 bases from V and 0 bases from J, with 8 bases between. The CDR3 is 13 residues long. The CDR3: CSAAGATNEKLFF. Written as DNA, the CDR3 is TGCAGTGCCGCAGGAGCAACTAATGAAAAACTGTTTTTT.